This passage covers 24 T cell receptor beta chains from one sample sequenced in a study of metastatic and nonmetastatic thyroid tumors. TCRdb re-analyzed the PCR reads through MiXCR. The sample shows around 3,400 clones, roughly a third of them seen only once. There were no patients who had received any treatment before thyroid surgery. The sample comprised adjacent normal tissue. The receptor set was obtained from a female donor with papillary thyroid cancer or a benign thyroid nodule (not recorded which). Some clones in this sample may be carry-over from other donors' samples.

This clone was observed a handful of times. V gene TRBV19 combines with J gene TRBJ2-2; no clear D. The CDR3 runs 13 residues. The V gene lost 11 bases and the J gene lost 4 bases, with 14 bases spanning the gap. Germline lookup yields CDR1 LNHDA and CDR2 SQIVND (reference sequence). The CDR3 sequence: CALTSGRTGELFF. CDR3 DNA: TGTGCCCTCACATCAGGTCGCACCGGGGAGCTGTTTTTT.

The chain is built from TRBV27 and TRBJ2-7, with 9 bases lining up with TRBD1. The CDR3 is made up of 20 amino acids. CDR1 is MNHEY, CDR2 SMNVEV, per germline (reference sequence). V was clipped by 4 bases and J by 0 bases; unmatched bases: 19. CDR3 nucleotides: TGTGCCAGCAGTTCTTACTTTGGCGGGACAGGGAAAGGAAACTCCTACGAGCAGTACTTC. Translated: CASSSYFGGTGKGNSYEQYF.

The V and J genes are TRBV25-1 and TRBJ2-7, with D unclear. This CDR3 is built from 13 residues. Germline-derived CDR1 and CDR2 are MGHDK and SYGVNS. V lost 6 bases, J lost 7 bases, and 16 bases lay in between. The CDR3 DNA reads TGTGCCAGCAGCAACAAGGCCCCGTGTGAGCAGTACGTC. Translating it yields CASSNKAPCEQYV.

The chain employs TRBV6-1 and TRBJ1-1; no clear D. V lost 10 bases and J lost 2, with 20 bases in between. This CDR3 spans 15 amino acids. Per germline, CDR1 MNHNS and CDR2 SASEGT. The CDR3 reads CATDPTGGSNTEAFF. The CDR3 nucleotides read TGTGCCACCGATCCGACGGGAGGAAGTAACACTGAAGCTTTCTTT.

CDR3 nucleotide sequence: TGTGCCAGCACTCGGGGGGCCAGGGGACTAGCGGGAGTGTCCACCGGGGAGCTGTTTTTT. Its protein is CASTRGARGLAGVSTGELFF. This chain uses TRBV6-2 or TRBV6-3 with TRBJ2-2, with 14 bases lining up with TRBD2. Per germline, CDR1 MNHEY and CDR2 SVGEGT. The V segment lost 7 bases and the J segment 4 bases; nucleotides outside the gene matches: 17. CDR3 length: 20 residues.

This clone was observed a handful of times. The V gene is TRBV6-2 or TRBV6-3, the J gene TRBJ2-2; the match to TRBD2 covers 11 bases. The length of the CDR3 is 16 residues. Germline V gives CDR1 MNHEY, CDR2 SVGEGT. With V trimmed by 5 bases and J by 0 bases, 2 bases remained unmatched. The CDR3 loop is CASSLAGGPNTGELFF. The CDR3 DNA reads TGTGCCAGCAGTCTAGCGGGAGGCCCGAACACCGGGGAGCTGTTTTTT.

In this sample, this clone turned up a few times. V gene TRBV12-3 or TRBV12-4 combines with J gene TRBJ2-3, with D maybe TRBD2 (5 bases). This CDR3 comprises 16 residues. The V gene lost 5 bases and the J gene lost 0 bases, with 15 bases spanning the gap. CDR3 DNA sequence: TGTGCCAGCAGTACGACGGCCAGCGGCAGCACAGATACGCAGTATTTT. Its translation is CASSTTASGSTDTQYF.

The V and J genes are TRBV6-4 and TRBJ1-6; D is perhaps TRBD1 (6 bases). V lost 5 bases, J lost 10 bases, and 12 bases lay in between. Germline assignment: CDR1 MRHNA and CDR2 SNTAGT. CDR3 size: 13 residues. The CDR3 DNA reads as TGTGCCAGCAGTCTAGGACAGCACTCACCCCTCCACTTT. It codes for CASSLGQHSPLHF.

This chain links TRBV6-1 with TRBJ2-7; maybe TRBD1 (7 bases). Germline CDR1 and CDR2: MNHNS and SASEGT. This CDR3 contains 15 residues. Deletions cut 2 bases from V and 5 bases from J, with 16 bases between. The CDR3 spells CASSEQSGGSDEQYF. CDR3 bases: TGTGCCAGCAGTGAACAGTCAGGGGGGTCGGACGAGCAGTACTTC.

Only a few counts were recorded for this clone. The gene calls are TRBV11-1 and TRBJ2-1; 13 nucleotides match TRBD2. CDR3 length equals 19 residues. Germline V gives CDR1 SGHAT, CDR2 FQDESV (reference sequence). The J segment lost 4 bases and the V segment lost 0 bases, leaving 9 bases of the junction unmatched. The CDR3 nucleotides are TGTGCCAGCAGCTTAGCCTCACTAGCGGGGGGGCGAGGATACAATGAGCAGTTCTTC. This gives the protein CASSLASLAGGRGYNEQFF. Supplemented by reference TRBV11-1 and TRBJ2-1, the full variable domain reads EAEVAQSPRYKITEKSQAVAFWCDPISGHATLYWYRQILGQGPELLVQFQDESVVDDSQLPKDRFSAERLKGVDSTLKIQPAELGDSAMYLCASSLASLAGGRGYNEQFFGPGTRLTVL.

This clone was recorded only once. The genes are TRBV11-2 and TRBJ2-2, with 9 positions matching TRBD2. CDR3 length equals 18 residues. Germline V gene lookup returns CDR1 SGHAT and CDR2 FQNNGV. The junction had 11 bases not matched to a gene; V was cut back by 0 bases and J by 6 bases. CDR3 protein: CASSLDAGLAGKAGELFF. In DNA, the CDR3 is TGTGCCAGCAGCTTAGATGCGGGCCTAGCGGGAAAAGCCGGGGAGCTGTTTTTT.

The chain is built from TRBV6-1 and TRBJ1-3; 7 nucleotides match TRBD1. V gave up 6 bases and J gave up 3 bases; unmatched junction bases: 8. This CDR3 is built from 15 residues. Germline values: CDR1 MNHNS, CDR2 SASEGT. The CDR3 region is CASRGTQGYGNTIYF. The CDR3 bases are TGTGCCAGCAGGGGGACACAGGGGTATGGAAACACCATATATTTT.

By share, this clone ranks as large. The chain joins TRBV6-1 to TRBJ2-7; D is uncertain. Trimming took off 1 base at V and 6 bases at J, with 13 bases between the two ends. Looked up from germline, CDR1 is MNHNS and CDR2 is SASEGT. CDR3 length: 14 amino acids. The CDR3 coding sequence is TGTGCCAGCAGTGAAGGGCTGTTCATGGGCGAGCAGTACTTC. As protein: CASSEGLFMGEQYF.

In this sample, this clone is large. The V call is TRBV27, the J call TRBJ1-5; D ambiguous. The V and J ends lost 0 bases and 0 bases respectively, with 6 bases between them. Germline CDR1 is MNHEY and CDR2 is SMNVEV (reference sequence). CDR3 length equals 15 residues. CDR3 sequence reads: CASSLSLNSNQPQHF. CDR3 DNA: TGTGCCAGCAGTTTATCCCTAAATAGCAATCAGCCCCAGCATTTT.

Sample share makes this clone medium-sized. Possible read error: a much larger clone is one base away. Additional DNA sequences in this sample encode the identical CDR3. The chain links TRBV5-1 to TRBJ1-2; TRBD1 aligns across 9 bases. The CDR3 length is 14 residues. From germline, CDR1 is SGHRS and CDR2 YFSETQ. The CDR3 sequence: CASSLTGGNYGYTF. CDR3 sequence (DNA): TGCGCCAGCAGCTTGACAGGGGGCAACTACGGCTACACCTTC.

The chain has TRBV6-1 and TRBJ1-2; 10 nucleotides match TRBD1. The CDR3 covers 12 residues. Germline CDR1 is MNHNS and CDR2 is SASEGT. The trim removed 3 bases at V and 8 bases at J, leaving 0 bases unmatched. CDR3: CASSEGQGGYTF. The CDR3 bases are TGTGCCAGCAGTGAGGGACAGGGGGGCTACACCTTC.

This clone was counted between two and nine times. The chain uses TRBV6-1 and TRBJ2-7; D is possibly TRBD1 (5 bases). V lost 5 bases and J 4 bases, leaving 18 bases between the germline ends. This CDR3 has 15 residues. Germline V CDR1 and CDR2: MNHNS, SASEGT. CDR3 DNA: TGTGCCAGCAGTCATGAGCAGGGTTCTGAGTACGAGCAGTACTTC. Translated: CASSHEQGSEYEQYF.

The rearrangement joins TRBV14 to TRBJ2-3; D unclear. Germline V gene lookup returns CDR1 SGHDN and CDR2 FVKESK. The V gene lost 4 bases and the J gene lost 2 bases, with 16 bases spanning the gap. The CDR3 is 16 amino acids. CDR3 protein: CASSRYSAFYTDTQYF. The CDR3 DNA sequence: TGTGCCAGCAGCCGATATAGTGCTTTCTACACAGATACGCAGTATTTT.

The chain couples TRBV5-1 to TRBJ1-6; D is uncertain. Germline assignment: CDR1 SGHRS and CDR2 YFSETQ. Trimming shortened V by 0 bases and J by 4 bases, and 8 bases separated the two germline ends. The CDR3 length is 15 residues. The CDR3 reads CASSLEGGYNSPLHF. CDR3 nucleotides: TGCGCCAGCAGCTTGGAGGGCGGGTATAATTCACCCCTCCACTTT.

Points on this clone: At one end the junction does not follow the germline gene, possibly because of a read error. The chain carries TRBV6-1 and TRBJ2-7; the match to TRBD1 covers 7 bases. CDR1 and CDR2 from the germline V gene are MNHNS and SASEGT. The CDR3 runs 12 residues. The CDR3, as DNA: TGTGCCAGCAGGGGGACAGCCTTCGAGCGGTACTTC. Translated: CASRGTAFERYF.

This CDR3 reads CASSQDVGLTGNTIYF. CDR3 bases: TGCGCCAGCAGCCAAGATGTAGGGTTGACTGGAAACACCATATATTTT. The chain links TRBV4-3 to TRBJ1-3; D gene ambiguous. Per the germline V gene, CDR1 is LGHNA and CDR2 is YSLEER. Between the trimmed V and J ends, which lost 0 bases and 2 bases, there was a span of 11 bases. The CDR3 loop spans 16 amino acids.

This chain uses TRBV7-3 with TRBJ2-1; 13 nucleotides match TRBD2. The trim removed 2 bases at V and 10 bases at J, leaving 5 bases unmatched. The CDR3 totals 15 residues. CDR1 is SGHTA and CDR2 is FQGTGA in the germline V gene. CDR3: CASSLGTSGEKEQFF. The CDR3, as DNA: TGTGCCAGCAGCTTAGGGACTAGCGGGGAGAAGGAGCAGTTCTTC.

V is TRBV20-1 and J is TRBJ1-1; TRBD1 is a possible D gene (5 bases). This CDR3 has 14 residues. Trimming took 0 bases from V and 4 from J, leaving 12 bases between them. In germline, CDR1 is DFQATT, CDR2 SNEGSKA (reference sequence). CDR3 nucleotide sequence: TGCAGTGCTAGAGATCAGGGAAGGTTCACTGAAGCTTTCTTT. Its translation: CSARDQGRFTEAFF.

The CDR3 is CSAPEIGDENNEQFF. The CDR3 DNA follows: TGCAGTGCTCCAGAGATAGGGGACGAGAACAATGAGCAGTTCTTC. The chain recombines TRBV20-1 with TRBJ2-1; D is tentatively TRBD1 or TRBD2 (5 bases each). Trimming left V 5 bases short and J 5 bases short, with 19 bases between. CDR1 and CDR2 from the germline V gene are DFQATT and SNEGSKA (reference sequence). This CDR3 spans 15 amino acids.